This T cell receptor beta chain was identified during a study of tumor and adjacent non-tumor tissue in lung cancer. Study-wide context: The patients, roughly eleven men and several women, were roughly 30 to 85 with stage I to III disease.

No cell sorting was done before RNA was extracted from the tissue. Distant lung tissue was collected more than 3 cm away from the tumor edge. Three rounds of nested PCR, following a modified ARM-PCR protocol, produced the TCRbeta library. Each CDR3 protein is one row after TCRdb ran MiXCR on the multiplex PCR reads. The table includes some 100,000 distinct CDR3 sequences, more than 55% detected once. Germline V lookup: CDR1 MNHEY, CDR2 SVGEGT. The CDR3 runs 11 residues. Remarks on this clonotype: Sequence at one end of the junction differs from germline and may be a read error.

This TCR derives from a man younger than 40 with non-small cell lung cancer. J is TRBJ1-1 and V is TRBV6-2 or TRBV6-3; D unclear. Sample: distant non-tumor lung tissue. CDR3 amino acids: CASSPGLEALF. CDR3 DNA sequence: TGTGCCAGCAGTCCTGGCCTTGAAGCTCTCTTT.